What follows describes a single T cell receptor (beta chain). Its antigen is still unknown. The record has no base qualities; no much larger clone is one base away. TCRbeta CDR3 regions were amplified from genomic DNA using the immunoSEQ Assay, a bias-controlled multiplex PCR. Concerning the study's data processing: Within the assay, amplification of reference gene primers was used to estimate how many nucleated cells each sample contained. To quantify the absolute abundance of each unique TCRbeta CDR3 rearrangement, sequence reads were collapsed and filtered. For each sample, productive Simpson clonality was calculated by taking the square root of Simpson's diversity index across productive rearrangements. Imported from immuneACCESS, the table was reduced by TCRdb to in-frame sequences with V and J called. These copies leave out some clones; in studies compared against another copy, an unresolved V gene accounts for under half, and the cause of the remainder is not known. V, J and clone size were drawn from that table, and D and trimming were deduced from the DNA. This sample is represented by approximately 52,000 clones; roughly 88% of them were singletons. The ten largest account for over 3% of the sample.

This entry comes from a study of blood T cell repertoires in COVID-19 (dated by TCRdb to the early 2020s). Context from the whole study: The collaborator samples originated in the United States, Italy and Spain and spanned the acute and convalescent phases of COVID-19. Where available, HLA class I and class II types were obtained from metadata supplied by the sample provider rather than from assay-based typing. The repertoires were released in a freely available public database meant as a resource for research on the immune response to SARS-CoV-2. Subjects who had been exposed to COVID-19, were actively infected with it, or had recovered from it provided the deeply sampled blood TCRbeta repertoires that made up the dataset. The material from the prospective study consisted of cDNA or gDNA derived from T cells, B-cell-depleted T cells, or PBMCs. Nearly every sample came with metadata listing a de-identified subject ID, COVID-19 status, age in years and sex. The samples were drawn from two sources: the first 160 participants of the ongoing ImmuneRACE study, and 1,200 or so subjects contributed by 6 global collaborators.

The research as a whole found: The quantity of clinical and demographic metadata differed by source and by participant and was supplied without curation.

The collaborating institutions used their own protocols to collect whole blood in K2EDTA tubes. Collaborator samples were shipped for TCRbeta analysis as frozen whole blood, isolated PBMCs, or DNA extracted from either sample type. From a lookup of the germline V gene (reference sequence), CDR1 and CDR2 are MNHEY and SMNVEV. From the cysteine up to the phenylalanine, the CDR3 has a length of 15 residues. CDR3 DNA is the only sequence kept; it has 45 bases, read in frame from the first base. V loses 5 bases at its end and J loses 3 bases; junction bases beyond the gene matches: 6. The specimen sequenced was peripheral blood. This chain is built from TRBV27 and TRBJ1-5, with TRBD1 matching 8 junction bases. This sequence was found in a human donor in a cohort sampled during active COVID-19. The DNA reads as follows: TGTGCCAGCAGTCTCGGACAGGGCTTCAATCAGCCCCAGCATTTT. Protein translation: CASSLGQGFNQPQHF.